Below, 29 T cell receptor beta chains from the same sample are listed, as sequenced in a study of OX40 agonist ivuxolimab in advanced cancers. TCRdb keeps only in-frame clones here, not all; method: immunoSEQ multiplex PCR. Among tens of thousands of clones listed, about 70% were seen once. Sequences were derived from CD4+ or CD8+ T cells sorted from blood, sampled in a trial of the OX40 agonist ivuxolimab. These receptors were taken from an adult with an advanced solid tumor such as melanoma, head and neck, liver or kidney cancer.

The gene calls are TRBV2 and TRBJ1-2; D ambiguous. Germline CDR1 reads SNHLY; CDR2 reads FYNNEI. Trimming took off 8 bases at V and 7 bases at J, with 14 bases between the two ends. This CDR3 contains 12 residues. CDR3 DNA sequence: TGTGCCAGCGCTACAGTCTCTCTTGGCTACACCTTC. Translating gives CASATVSLGYTF. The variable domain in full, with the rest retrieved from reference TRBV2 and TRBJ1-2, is EPEVTQTPSHQVTQMGQEVILRCVPISNHLYFYWYRQILGQKVEFLVSFYNNEISEKSEIFDDQFSVERPDGSNFTLKIRSTKLEDSAMYFCASATVSLGYTFGSGTRLTVV.

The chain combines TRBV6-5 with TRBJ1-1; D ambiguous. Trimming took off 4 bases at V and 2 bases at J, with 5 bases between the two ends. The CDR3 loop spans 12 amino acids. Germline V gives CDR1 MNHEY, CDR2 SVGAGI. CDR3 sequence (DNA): TGTGCCAGCAGTTGGGATAACACTGAAGCTTTCTTT. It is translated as CASSWDNTEAFF.

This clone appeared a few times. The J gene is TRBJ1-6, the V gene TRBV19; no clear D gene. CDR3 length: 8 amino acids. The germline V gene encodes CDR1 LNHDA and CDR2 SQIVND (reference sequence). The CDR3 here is CGSSPLHF. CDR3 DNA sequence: TGTGGGAGTTCACCCCTCCACTTT.

DNA of the CDR3: TGCAGCGTTGTTTTGGGGCTAGCGGGGGCCAACTCCTACAATGAGCAGTTCTTC. Its translation is CSVVLGLAGANSYNEQFF. The chain links TRBV29-1 to TRBJ2-1; 10 bases align to TRBD2. CDR1 is SQVTM and CDR2 is ANQGSEA in the germline V gene. The V segment lost 4 bases and the J segment 0 bases; nucleotides outside the gene matches: 12. The CDR3 spans 18 residues.

For the CDR3, the DNA is TGTGCCAGCAGCCCCGGAACCCTTGGGAAACTGTTTTTT. Amino acid sequence: CASSPGTLGKLFF. The chain recombines TRBV9 with TRBJ1-4; no reliable D call. Trimming removed 4 bases at V and 11 bases at J, with 15 bases between. This CDR3 region has 13 residues. From germline, CDR1 is SGDLS and CDR2 YYNGEE. The variable domain in full, with the rest retrieved from reference TRBV9 and TRBJ1-4, is DSGVTQTPKHLITATGQRVTLRCSPRSGDLSVYWYQQSLDQGLQFLIQYYNGEERAKGNILERFSAQQFPDLHSELNLSSLELGDSALYFCASSPGTLGKLFFGSGTQLSVL.

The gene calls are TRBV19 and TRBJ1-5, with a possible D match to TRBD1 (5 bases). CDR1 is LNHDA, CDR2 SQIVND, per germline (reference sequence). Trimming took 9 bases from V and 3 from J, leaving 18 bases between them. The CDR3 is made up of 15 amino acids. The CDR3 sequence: CASKTGDRNNQPQHF. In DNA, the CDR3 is TGTGCCAGCAAGACCGGTGACAGAAACAATCAGCCCCAGCATTTT.

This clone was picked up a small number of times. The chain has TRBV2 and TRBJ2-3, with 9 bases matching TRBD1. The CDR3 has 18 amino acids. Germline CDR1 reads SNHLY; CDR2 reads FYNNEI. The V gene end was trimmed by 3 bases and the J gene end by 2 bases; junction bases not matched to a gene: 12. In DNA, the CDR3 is TGTGCCAGCAGTGATCTTGGGGTCGGACAGGGGCACACAGATACGCAGTATTTT. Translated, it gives CASSDLGVGQGHTDTQYF.

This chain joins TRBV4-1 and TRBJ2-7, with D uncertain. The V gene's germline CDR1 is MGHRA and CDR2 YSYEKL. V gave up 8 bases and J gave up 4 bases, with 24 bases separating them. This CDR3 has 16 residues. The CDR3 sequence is CASAHRARPPEYEQYF. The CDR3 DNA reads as TGCGCCAGCGCCCACAGAGCCCGACCACCAGAATACGAGCAGTACTTC.

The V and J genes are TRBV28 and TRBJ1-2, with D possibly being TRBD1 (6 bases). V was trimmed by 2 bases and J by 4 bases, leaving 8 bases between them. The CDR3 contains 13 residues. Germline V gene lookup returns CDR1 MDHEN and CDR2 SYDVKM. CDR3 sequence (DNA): TGTGCCAGCAGTTTAAGCAGGGGCTATGGCTACACCTTC. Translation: CASSLSRGYGYTF.

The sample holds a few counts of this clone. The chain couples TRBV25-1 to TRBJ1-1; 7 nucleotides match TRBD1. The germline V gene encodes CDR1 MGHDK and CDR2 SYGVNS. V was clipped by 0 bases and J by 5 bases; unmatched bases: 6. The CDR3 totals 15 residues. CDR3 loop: CASSEYWQGETEAFF. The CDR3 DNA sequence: TGTGCCAGCAGTGAATATTGGCAGGGGGAAACTGAAGCTTTCTTT.

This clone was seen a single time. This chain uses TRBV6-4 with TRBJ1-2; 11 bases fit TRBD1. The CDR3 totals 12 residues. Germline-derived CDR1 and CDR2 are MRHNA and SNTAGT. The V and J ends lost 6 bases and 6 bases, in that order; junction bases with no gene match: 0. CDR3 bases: TGTGCCAGCAGGGACAGGGGGCATGGCTACACCTTC. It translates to CASRDRGHGYTF.

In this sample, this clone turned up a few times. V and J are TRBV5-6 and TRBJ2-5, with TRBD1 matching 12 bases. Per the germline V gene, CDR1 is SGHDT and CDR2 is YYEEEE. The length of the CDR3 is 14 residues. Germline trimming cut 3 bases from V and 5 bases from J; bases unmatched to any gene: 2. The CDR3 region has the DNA TGTGCCAGCAGCTGGGACAGGGGGCTGGAGACCCAGTACTTC. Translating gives CASSWDRGLETQYF.

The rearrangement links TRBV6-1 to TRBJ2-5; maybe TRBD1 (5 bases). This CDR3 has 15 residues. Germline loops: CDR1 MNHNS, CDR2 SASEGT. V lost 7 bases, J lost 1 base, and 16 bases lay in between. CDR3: CASTLNQGPQETQYF. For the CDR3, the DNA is TGTGCCAGCACTCTAAACCAGGGTCCCCAAGAGACCCAGTACTTC.

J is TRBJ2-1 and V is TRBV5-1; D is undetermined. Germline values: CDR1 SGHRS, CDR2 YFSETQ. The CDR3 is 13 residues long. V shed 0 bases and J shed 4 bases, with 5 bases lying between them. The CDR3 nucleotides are TGCGCCAGCAGCTTGGATGAGTACAATGAGCAGTTCTTC. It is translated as CASSLDEYNEQFF. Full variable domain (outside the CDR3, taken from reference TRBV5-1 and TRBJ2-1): KAGVTQTPRYLIKTRGQQVTLSCSPISGHRSVSWYQQTPGQGLQFLFEYFSETQRNKGNFPGRFSGRQFSNSRSEMNVSTLELGDSALYLCASSLDEYNEQFFGPGTRLTVL.

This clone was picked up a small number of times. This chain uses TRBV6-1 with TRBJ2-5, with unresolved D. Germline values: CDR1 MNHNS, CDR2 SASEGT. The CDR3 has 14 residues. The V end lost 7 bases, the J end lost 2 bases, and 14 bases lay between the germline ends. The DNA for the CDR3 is TGTGCCAGCACCCCTCGGGCCCTACAAGAGACCCAGTACTTC. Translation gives CASTPRALQETQYF.

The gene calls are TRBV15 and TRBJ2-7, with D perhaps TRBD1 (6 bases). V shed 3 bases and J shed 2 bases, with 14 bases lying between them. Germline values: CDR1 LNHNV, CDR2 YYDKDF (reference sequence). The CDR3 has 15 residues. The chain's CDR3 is CATSRGSRGPYEQYV. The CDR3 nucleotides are TGTGCCACCAGCAGGGGGAGCAGGGGCCCCTACGAGCAGTACGTC.

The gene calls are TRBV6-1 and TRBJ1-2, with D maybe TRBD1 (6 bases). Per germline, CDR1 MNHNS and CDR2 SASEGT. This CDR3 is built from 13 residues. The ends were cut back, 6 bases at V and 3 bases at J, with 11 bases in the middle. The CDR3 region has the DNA TGTGCCAGCAGGTCAGGGGAAGACTATGGCTACACCTTC. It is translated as CASRSGEDYGYTF.

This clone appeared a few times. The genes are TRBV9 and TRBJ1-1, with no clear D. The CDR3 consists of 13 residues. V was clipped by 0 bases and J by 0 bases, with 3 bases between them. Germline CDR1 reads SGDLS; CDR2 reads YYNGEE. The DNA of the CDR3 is TGTGCCAGCAGCGTAGCCATGAACACTGAAGCTTTCTTT. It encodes CASSVAMNTEAFF.

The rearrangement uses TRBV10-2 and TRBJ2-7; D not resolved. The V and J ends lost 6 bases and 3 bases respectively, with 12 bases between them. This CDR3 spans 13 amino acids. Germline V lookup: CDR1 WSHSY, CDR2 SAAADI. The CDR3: CASSPGDNYEQYF. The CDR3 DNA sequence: TGCGCCAGCAGCCCAGGAGACAACTACGAGCAGTACTTC.

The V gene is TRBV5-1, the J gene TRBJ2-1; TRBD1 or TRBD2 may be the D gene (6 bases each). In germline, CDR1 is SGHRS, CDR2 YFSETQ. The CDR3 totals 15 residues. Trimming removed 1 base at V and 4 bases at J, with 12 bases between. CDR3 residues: CASSLWGAGYNEQFF. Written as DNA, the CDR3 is TGCGCCAGCAGCTTGTGGGGGGCGGGATACAATGAGCAGTTCTTC.

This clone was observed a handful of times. Here the CDR3 reads CASSSAATDTQYF. The CDR3 coding sequence is TGTGCCAGTAGTAGCGCCGCCACAGATACGCAGTATTTT. V gene TRBV19 combines with J gene TRBJ2-3; no reliable D call. Per germline, CDR1 LNHDA and CDR2 SQIVND (reference sequence). The V end lost 4 bases, the J end lost 2 bases, and 7 bases lay between the germline ends. The CDR3 spans 13 residues. Together with reference TRBV19 and TRBJ2-3, the CDR3 gives the full variable domain: DGGITQSPKYLFRKEGQNVTLSCEQNLNHDAMYWYRQDPGQGLRLIYYSQIVNDFQKGDIAEGYSVSREKKESFPLTVTSAQKNPTAFYLCASSSAATDTQYFGPGTRLTVL.

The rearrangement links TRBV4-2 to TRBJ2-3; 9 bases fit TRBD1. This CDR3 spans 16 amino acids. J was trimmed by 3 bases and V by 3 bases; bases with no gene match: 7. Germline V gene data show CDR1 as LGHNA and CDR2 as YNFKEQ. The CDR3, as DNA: TGTGCCAGCAGCCAGGAGGACAGGGGCAAGACAGATACGCAGTATTTT. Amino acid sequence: CASSQEDRGKTDTQYF.

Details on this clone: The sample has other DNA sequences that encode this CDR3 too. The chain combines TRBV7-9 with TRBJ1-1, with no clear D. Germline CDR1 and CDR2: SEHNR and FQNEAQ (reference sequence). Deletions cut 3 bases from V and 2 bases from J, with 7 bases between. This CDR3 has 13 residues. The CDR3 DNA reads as TGTGCCAGCAGCTTTGGAGGAAACACTGAAGCTTTCTTT. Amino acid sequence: CASSFGGNTEAFF.

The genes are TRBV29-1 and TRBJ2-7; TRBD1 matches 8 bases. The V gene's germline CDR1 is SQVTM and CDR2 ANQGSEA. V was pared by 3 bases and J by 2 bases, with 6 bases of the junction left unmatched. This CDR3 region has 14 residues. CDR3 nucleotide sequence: TGCAGCGTTGAGAACAGGGGGTTCCCCTACGAGCAGTACTTC. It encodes CSVENRGFPYEQYF.

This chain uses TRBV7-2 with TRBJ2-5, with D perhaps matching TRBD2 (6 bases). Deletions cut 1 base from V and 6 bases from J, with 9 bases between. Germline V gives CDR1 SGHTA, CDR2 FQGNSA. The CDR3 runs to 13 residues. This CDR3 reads CASSLVAGKTQYF. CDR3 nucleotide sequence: TGTGCCAGCAGCTTAGTGGCGGGGAAGACCCAGTACTTC.

DNA of the CDR3: TGCGCCAGCAGTGAGTACGGGGGCAGCACTGAAGCTTTCTTT. It translates to CASSEYGGSTEAFF. The gene calls are TRBV10-2 and TRBJ1-1; a weak D match, TRBD1 (6 bases). This CDR3 has 14 amino acids. Trimming took off 1 base at V and 4 bases at J, with 10 bases between the two ends. Germline V CDR1 and CDR2: WSHSY, SAAADI.

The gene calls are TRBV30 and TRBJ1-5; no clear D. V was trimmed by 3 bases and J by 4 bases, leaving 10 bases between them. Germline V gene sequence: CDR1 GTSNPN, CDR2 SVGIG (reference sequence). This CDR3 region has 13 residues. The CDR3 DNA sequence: TGTGCCTGGAGCAGAGGTCGGAATCAGCCCCAGCATTTT. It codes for CAWSRGRNQPQHF.

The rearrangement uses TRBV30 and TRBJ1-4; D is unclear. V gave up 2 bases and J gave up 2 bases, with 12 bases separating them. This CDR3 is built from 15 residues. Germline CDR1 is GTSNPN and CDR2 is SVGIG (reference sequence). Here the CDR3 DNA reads TGTGCCTGGAGTTCACCAAGTGGGACTAATGAAAAACTGTTTTTT. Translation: CAWSSPSGTNEKLFF.

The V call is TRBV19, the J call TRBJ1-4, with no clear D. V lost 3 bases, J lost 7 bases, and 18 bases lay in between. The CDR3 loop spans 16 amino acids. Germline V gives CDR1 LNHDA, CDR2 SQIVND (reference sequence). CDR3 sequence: CASSIQRQRSLEKLFF. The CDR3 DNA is TGTGCCAGTAGTATTCAGCGGCAGAGGTCCCTTGAAAAACTGTTTTTT.